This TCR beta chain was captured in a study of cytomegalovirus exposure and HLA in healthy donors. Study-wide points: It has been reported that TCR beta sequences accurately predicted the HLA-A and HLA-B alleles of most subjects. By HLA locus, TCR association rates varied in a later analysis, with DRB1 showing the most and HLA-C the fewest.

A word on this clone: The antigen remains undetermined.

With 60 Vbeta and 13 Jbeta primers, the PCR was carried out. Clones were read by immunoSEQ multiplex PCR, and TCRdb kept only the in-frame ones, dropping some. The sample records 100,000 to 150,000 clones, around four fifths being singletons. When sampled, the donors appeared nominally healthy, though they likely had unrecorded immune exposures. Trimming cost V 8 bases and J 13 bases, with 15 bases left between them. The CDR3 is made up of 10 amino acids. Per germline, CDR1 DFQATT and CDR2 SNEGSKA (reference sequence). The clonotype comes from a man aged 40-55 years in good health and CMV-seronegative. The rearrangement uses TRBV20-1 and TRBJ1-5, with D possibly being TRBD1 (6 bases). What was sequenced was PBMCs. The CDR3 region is CSPKGETQHF. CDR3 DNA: TGCAGTCCTAAGGGGGAGACTCAGCATTTT.